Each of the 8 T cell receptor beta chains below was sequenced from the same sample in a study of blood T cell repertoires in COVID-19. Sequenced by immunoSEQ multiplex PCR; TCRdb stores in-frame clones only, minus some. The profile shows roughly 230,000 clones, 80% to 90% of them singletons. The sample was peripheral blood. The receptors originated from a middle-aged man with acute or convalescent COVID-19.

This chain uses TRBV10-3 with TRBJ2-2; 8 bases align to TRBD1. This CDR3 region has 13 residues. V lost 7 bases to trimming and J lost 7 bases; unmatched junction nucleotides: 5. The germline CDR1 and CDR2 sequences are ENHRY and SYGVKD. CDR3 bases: TGTGCCATCAATCAGGGGGCCGGCGGGGAGCTGTTTTTT. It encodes CAINQGAGGELFF.

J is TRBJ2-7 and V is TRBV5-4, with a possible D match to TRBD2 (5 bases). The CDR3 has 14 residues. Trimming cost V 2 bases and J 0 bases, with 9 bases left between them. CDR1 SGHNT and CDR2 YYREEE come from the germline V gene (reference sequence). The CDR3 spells CASSLGGYSYEQYF. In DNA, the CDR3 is TGTGCCAGCAGCTTAGGAGGATACTCCTACGAGCAGTACTTC.

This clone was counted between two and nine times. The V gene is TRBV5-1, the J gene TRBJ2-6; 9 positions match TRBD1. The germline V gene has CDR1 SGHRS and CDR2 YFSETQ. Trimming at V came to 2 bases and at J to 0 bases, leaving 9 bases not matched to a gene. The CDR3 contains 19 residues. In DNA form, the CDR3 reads TGCGCCAGCAGCTTAGGGCCACAGGGGGCGGCCTCTGGGGCCAACGTCCTGACTTTC. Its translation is CASSLGPQGAASGANVLTF.

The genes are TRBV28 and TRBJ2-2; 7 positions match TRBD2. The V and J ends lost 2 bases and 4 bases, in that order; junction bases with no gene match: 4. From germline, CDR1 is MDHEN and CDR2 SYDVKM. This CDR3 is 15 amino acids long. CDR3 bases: TGTGCCAGCAGTTTAGGGGGGGGTCTCACCGGGGAGCTGTTTTTT. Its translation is CASSLGGGLTGELFF.

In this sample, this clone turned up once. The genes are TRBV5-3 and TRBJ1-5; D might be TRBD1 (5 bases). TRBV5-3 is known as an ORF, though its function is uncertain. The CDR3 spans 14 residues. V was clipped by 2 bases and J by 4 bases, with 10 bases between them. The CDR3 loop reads CARSLWGENQPQHF. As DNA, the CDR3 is TGTGCCAGAAGCTTATGGGGGGAGAATCAGCCCCAGCATTTT.

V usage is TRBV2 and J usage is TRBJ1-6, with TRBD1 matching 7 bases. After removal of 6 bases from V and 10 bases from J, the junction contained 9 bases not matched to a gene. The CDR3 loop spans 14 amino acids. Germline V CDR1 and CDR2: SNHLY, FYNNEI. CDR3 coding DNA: TGTGCCAGCAGCCTGAGACAGGGTATGTCACCCCTCCACTTT. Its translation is CASSLRQGMSPLHF.

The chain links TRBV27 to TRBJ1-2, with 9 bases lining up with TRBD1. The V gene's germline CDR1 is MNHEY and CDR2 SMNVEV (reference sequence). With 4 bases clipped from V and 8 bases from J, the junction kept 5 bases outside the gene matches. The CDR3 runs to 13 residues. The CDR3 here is CASSSRDRDGYTF. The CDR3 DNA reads TGTGCCAGCAGTTCCCGGGACAGGGACGGCTACACCTTC.

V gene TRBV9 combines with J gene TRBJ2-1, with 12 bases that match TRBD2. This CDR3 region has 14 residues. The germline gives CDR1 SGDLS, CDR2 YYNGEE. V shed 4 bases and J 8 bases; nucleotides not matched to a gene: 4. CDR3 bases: TGTGCCAGCAGCCCGGGACTAGCGGGCCATGAGCAGTTCTTC. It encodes CASSPGLAGHEQFF.